This T cell receptor beta chain stems from a study of control samples from healthy donors and cancer patients. The CDR3 length is 14 residues. V lost 6 bases and J lost 8; bases outside the gene matches: 10. The germline V gene encodes CDR1 SGHNT and CDR2 YENEEA. This table comes from immunoSEQ multiplex PCR, and its TCRdb copy is limited to in-frame clones, with some not included. The sample holds more than 35,000 clones, around 94% seen once. The sequenced material came from blood. This TCR was sampled from a man aged 55 to 69 in good health. The chain links TRBV11-3 to TRBJ1-3, with 7 bases aligning to TRBD1. CDR3 loop: CASRRTGFMDTIYF. Here the CDR3 DNA reads TGTGCCAGCAGACGGACAGGTTTTATGGACACCATATATTTT.